This T cell receptor beta chain was identified during a study of blood T cell repertoires in COVID-19. Turning to the study itself: Samples came from the United States, Italy and Spain, spanning acute and convalescent COVID-19. Nucleic acid was either cDNA or gDNA, and it came from T cells, B-cell-depleted T cells, or PBMCs.

Per the original data handling: By means of reference gene primer amplification, nucleated cell counts were estimated. The repertoire was sequenced with immunoSEQ multiplex PCR; TCRdb's copy has only in-frame clones and lacks some. The V and J calls and clone size are taken from that table; D and trimming were inferred from the DNA. The repertoire consists of roughly 150,000 clones, with 78% occurring once and the leading ten covering around 13%. This clone was picked up a small number of times. V was trimmed by 1 base and J by 0 bases, leaving 10 bases between them. There are 16 residues in the CDR3. Germline values: CDR1 PRHDT, CDR2 FYEKMQ (reference sequence).

The receptor's source is a woman older than 75 with acute or convalescent COVID-19. V usage is TRBV13 and J usage is TRBJ2-1, with D maybe TRBD2 (6 bases). Sequencing was carried out using peripheral blood. The CDR3 loop is CASSLDHGSSYNEQFF. For the CDR3, the DNA is TGTGCCAGCAGCTTAGACCACGGGAGCTCCTACAATGAGCAGTTCTTC.